One and the same sample provided the 11 T cell receptor beta chains below, sequenced in a study of cytomegalovirus exposure and HLA in healthy donors. Method: immunoSEQ multiplex PCR; TCRdb's copy keeps in-frame clones and lacks some. The table records approximately 120,000 clones, 94% of them present only once. Specimen: PBMCs. Receptors originate from a woman aged 18-29 years in good health and CMV-seronegative.

The genes are TRBV27 and TRBJ1-5, with D perhaps TRBD1 (6 bases). Trimming stripped 0 bases from V and 3 bases from J, with 9 bases between. This CDR3 region has 15 residues. Germline CDR1 and CDR2: MNHEY and SMNVEV (reference sequence). The CDR3 loop is CASSLSGQFNQPQHF. CDR3 nucleotides: TGTGCCAGCAGTTTATCAGGACAGTTCAATCAGCCCCAGCATTTT.

This chain connects TRBV19 to TRBJ2-7; D possibly corresponds to TRBD1 (5 bases). CDR1 and CDR2 (germline): LNHDA, SQIVND (reference sequence). The CDR3 consists of 14 residues. Trimming stripped 5 bases from V and 2 bases from J, with 13 bases between. CDR3 loop: CASSFGAWAYEQYF. For the CDR3, the DNA is TGTGCCAGTAGTTTTGGGGCTTGGGCCTACGAGCAGTACTTC.

V and J are TRBV7-8 and TRBJ2-3; possible D gene TRBD1, 8 bases. Trimming shortened V by 6 bases and J by 3 bases, and 16 bases separated the two germline ends. CDR3 length: 15 amino acids. Germline loops: CDR1 SGHVS, CDR2 FQNEAQ. Here the CDR3 DNA reads TGTGCCAGCAGTTACAGGGGGAGGGTGACAGATACGCAGTATTTT. Protein: CASSYRGRVTDTQYF.

The CDR3 region has the DNA TGTGCCAGCAGTTACTCAGTAGCGGGAGGGTCCGGGGAGCTGTTTTTT. Protein: CASSYSVAGGSGELFF. This chain joins TRBV6-5 and TRBJ2-2; TRBD2 matches 11 bases. Germline CDR1 is MNHEY and CDR2 is SVGAGI. This CDR3 region has 16 residues. The trim removed 0 bases at V and 6 bases at J, leaving 3 bases unmatched.

J is TRBJ1-4 and V is TRBV10-1, with 7 bases identical to TRBD1. This CDR3 spans 14 amino acids. The junction had 7 bases not matched to a gene; V was cut back by 5 bases and J by 7 bases. Germline lookup yields CDR1 WNHNN and CDR2 SYGVQD (reference sequence). The CDR3 nucleotides read TGCGCCAGCAGTCCCAGGACAGGCGGTGAAAAACTGTTTTTT. Its protein is CASSPRTGGEKLFF.

This clone was counted a single time. The J gene is TRBJ1-2, the V gene TRBV23-1; 7 bases fit TRBD1. TRBV23-1 is treated as an ORF (open reading frame) with a function not yet certain. V lost 1 base, J lost 0 bases, and 14 bases stayed unmatched. The CDR3 covers 19 residues. The DNA for the CDR3 is TGCGCCAGCAGTCAATTCAACAGGGGCCGGTATGCGCCTAACTATGGCTACACCTTC. Residues: CASSQFNRGRYAPNYGYTF.

CDR3 bases: TGTGCCACCAGCAGAGAAGAGGTCAGCAATCAGCCCCAGCATTTT. It yields the protein CATSREEVSNQPQHF. The V call is TRBV15, the J call TRBJ1-5; D gene uncertain. Germline lookup yields CDR1 LNHNV and CDR2 YYDKDF (reference sequence). The CDR3 contains 15 residues. The germline V and J ends were trimmed by 0 bases and 1 base, with 7 bases remaining between them. The full variable domain, with the rest looked up from reference TRBV15 and TRBJ1-5, is DAMVIQNPRYQVTQFGKPVTLSCSQTLNHNVMYWYQQKSSQAPKLLFHYYDKDFNNEADTPDNFQSRRPNTSFCFLDIRSPGLGDTAMYLCATSREEVSNQPQHFGDGTRLSIL.

This chain links TRBV6-5 with TRBJ1-5; 7 bases are shared with TRBD1. With V trimmed by 0 bases and J by 6 bases, 5 bases remained unmatched. This CDR3 spans 15 amino acids. The germline CDR1 and CDR2 sequences are MNHEY and SVGAGI. CDR3 in amino acids: CASSYSRGHGQPQHF. CDR3 DNA sequence: TGTGCCAGCAGTTACTCGAGGGGGCATGGTCAGCCCCAGCATTTT.

This chain joins TRBV28 and TRBJ1-3; D is unresolved. This CDR3 spans 12 amino acids. Germline CDR1 reads MDHEN; CDR2 reads SYDVKM. The V and J ends lost 8 bases and 3 bases respectively, with 8 bases between them. CDR3 residues: CASDGNGNTIYF. The CDR3, as DNA: TGTGCCAGCGACGGGAATGGAAACACCATATATTTT.

The chain joins TRBV5-4 to TRBJ1-1, with no clear D. The CDR3 sequence is 15 residues long. V dropped 4 bases and J dropped 6 bases, with 19 bases sitting between them. Germline CDR1 SGHNT, CDR2 YYREEE (reference sequence). Written as DNA, the CDR3 is TGTGCCAGCAGCCCCCGGGGAGGGAACTGGGCTGAAGCTTTCTTT. This translates into CASSPRGGNWAEAFF.

The chain couples TRBV27 to TRBJ2-5; 10 bases are a match to TRBD2. V lost 3 bases to trimming and J lost 4 bases; unmatched junction nucleotides: 5. The CDR3 covers 15 residues. Germline V gene lookup returns CDR1 MNHEY and CDR2 SMNVEV (reference sequence). CDR3 sequence reads: CASSLDLAGVETQYF. CDR3 DNA sequence: TGTGCCAGCAGTTTGGACCTAGCGGGGGTAGAGACCCAGTACTTC.